This T cell receptor beta chain came from a study of T cell responses to AZD1222 COVID-19 vaccine (dated by TCRdb to about 2021). Regarding the study in general: AZD1222 recipients given second doses at about 4 weeks or at about 12 weeks were pooled, since spike-specific TCR depth and breadth were not found to differ between the two schedules. A total of over 230 trial participants underwent TCR sequencing, of whom under 220 had received two doses of AZD1222 and roughly 26 had received two doses of the MenACWY control vaccine. Enrollment into the trials was organized by age into subgroups of 18-55, 56-69 and 70-plus years, and those subgroups contained roughly 150, 30 and 60 TCR-sequenced participants, respectively.

Worth noting for this clone: Its antigen is unknown. Per-base quality was not reported, and no clone a single base away is much larger than it.

The time point label, read with the paper, signifies: baseline before first vaccination. Vaccinee samples came from UK trials COV001 and COV002, including a single-blind randomized controlled phase 2/3 trial of AZD1222 (ChAdOx1 nCoV-19) in healthy adults. Trial participant PBMC samples were collected at day 0 and day 28 after the second dose for TCRbeta chain sequencing. Study-wide conclusions, independent of this receptor: The vaccine-associated CD4 TCRs covered the entire spike protein, and the dominant responses fell in regions 160-218 and 743-854. Nearly half of unique spike-specific TCRs reportedly recognized epitopes outside regions mutated in the B.1.351 and B.1.1.7 variants. Participants were mostly white British, with more females than males. The authors suggested clonal diversity may have been underestimated. Because no samples from the day 14 peak response were available, repertoires could be characterized only after the peak T cell response. Spike-specific TCR breadth and depth rose significantly after two AZD1222 doses compared with day 0 and with MenACWY recipients. The 56-69-year group was small, and its depth increase did not reach significance, likely because of low power. Conclusions about previously exposed vaccinees are limited because only five or six AZD1222 recipients were SARS-CoV-2 seropositive at baseline.

In the germline V gene, CDR1 corresponds to MNHNS and CDR2 to SASEGT. A distance of 14 bases separates the germline ends of V and J, which lose 0 bases and 2 bases respectively. The CDR3 starts with the cysteine, ends with the phenylalanine, and has 16 residues. Just CDR3 DNA is preserved here, 48 bases in frame from base 1. The CDR3 regions of human TCRbeta chains were subjected to immunosequencing. The authors' analysis ran thus. TCRs in the repertoires were compared against a reference library of SARS-CoV-2-specific TCRs that had been generated with the MIRA antigen-specificity platform. Breadth meant the fraction of unique TCRs that were SARS-CoV-2-associated, whereas depth meant the fraction of total T cells that were SARS-CoV-2-associated. Each spike-specific TCR was assigned to its reactive spike region and to a CD4 or CD8 class using the MIRA data. Log10-transformed breadth and depth values were compared by one-way ANOVA with Sidak's multiple comparisons tests. TCRdb took this table from immuneACCESS and kept in-frame rearrangements with V and J called. Such tables lack part of the clones; where checked against another copy, unresolved V genes explain under half of the gap, and the rest is unexplained. The D gene and trimming were derived from the DNA, and the V and J assignments and clone size from that table. The sample table holds over 150,000 clones, of which approximately 90% were seen once. The ten largest make up roughly 2.8% of the sample.

The chain links TRBV6-1 with TRBJ2-7; the D gene is perhaps TRBD2, on 6 matching bases. The material was peripheral blood, obtained on day 0 of AZD1222 vaccination. This sequence was found in an adult in good health. In nucleotide form, the sequence is TGTGCCAGCAGTGAAGCGCTGGGGGGAGGCCCCTACGAGCAGTACTTC. Translated, it reads CASSEALGGGPYEQYF.